These 26 T cell receptor beta chains came from one sample sequenced in a study of blood T cell repertoires in COVID-19. Assay used: immunoSEQ multiplex PCR; TCRdb lists only in-frame clones, some missing. The sample includes 160,000 or so clones, about 88% seen only once; the top ten take 2.4%. The sequenced material came from peripheral blood. The receptor set was obtained from a woman aged 70 to 79 with acute or convalescent COVID-19.

This clone was detected only a few times. The rearrangement uses TRBV2 and TRBJ1-5; TRBD1 matches 8 bases. This CDR3 contains 14 residues. V trimming: 1 base; J trimming: 7 bases; junction bases outside the gene matches: 3. From germline, CDR1 is SNHLY and CDR2 FYNNEI. The CDR3 loop is CASSEEQGGQPQHF. The CDR3 nucleotides are TGTGCCAGCAGTGAAGAACAGGGGGGACAGCCCCAGCATTTT.

The J gene is TRBJ2-2, the V gene TRBV6-5, with D possibly matching TRBD1 (6 bases). There are 15 residues in the CDR3. V lost 9 bases and J lost 4, with 18 bases in between. Germline loops: CDR1 MNHEY, CDR2 SVGAGI. CDR3: CASKGTSGGTGELFF. For the CDR3, the DNA is TGTGCCAGTAAGGGGACATCTGGTGGCACCGGGGAGCTGTTTTTT.

CDR3 sequence: CAWAYYDYGYTF. CDR3 sequence (DNA): TGTGCCTGGGCCTATTATGACTATGGCTACACCTTC. The chain has TRBV30 and TRBJ1-2; D unresolved. V lost 5 bases and J 3 bases, leaving 10 bases between the germline ends. This CDR3 contains 12 residues. In germline, CDR1 is GTSNPN, CDR2 SVGIG (reference sequence).

The rearrangement links TRBV2 to TRBJ1-5, with 9 bases that match TRBD1. This CDR3 has 15 amino acids. Germline CDR1 is SNHLY and CDR2 is FYNNEI. Trimming took 5 bases from V and 1 from J; bases not matched to a gene: 3. CDR3 region: CASSKDRGSNQPQHF. CDR3 nucleotides: TGTGCCAGCAGTAAAGACAGGGGGAGCAATCAGCCCCAGCATTTT. The full variable domain, rest sourced from reference TRBV2 and TRBJ1-5, is EPEVTQTPSHQVTQMGQEVILRCVPISNHLYFYWYRQILGQKVEFLVSFYNNEISEKSEIFDDQFSVERPDGSNFTLKIRSTKLEDSAMYFCASSKDRGSNQPQHFGDGTRLSIL.

The chain joins TRBV5-8 to TRBJ1-5; possibly TRBD1 for D (5 bases). Germline CDR1 is SGHTS and CDR2 is YDEGEE. CDR3 length equals 15 residues. V dropped 4 bases and J dropped 1 base, with 12 bases sitting between them. The CDR3 bases are TGTGCCAGCAGCCCGGTTAGGGGCAGCAATCAGCCCCAGCATTTT. It yields the protein CASSPVRGSNQPQHF. Supplemented by reference TRBV5-8 and TRBJ1-5, the full variable domain reads EAGVTQSPTHLIKTRGQQATLRCSPISGHTSVYWYQQALGLGLQFLLWYDEGEERNRGNFPPRFSGRQFPNYSSELNVNALELEDSALYLCASSPVRGSNQPQHFGDGTRLSIL.

In DNA, the CDR3 is TGTGCCAGTCGGCTAGCGGGGGCCAGAGAGACCCAGTACTTC. This sequence encodes CASRLAGARETQYF. The chain carries TRBV6-5 and TRBJ2-5; 10 nucleotides match TRBD2. The germline CDR1 and CDR2 sequences are MNHEY and SVGAGI. The CDR3 is 14 amino acids. V lost 9 bases to trimming and J lost 4 bases; unmatched junction nucleotides: 8.

This clone has a handful of counts. The chain couples TRBV9 to TRBJ1-5, with D maybe TRBD1 (5 bases). The CDR3 has 15 amino acids. Germline V lookup: CDR1 SGDLS, CDR2 YYNGEE. Trimming cost V 0 bases and J 4 bases, with 11 bases left between them. DNA of the CDR3: TGTGCCAGCAGCGTAGAACCAGGGCTAAATCAGCCCCAGCATTTT. Residues: CASSVEPGLNQPQHF. The whole variable domain, filled in from reference TRBV9 and TRBJ1-5, reads DSGVTQTPKHLITATGQRVTLRCSPRSGDLSVYWYQQSLDQGLQFLIQYYNGEERAKGNILERFSAQQFPDLHSELNLSSLELGDSALYFCASSVEPGLNQPQHFGDGTRLSIL.

The rearrangement joins TRBV23-1 to TRBJ2-5; D is unclear. TRBV23-1 is classed as an ORF, of uncertain function. The CDR3 has 10 residues. V was cut by 11 bases and J by 4 bases, with 8 bases left in between. The CDR3 loop is CAGPRETQYF. The CDR3 coding sequence is TGCGCCGGCCCTAGAGAGACCCAGTACTTC.

Regarding this clone: Other nucleotide sequences in the sample specify the same CDR3. The rearrangement joins TRBV19 to TRBJ2-7, with 7 positions matching TRBD1. Germline CDR1 and CDR2: LNHDA and SQIVND (reference sequence). The ends lost 4 bases at V and 4 bases at J; junction bases unmatched: 1. There are 12 residues in the CDR3. The CDR3 DNA is TGTGCCAGTAGTACACAGGGGTACGAGCAGTACTTC. This gives the protein CASSTQGYEQYF.

The rearrangement joins TRBV20-1 to TRBJ1-5, with TRBD1 as a possible D gene (6 bases). CDR1 is DFQATT and CDR2 is SNEGSKA in the germline V gene (reference sequence). The V and J ends lost 3 bases and 5 bases respectively, with 11 bases between them. The CDR3 is made up of 13 amino acids. This CDR3 reads CSASEGGHQPQHF. The DNA for the CDR3 is TGCAGTGCTAGTGAGGGGGGGCATCAGCCCCAGCATTTT.

In DNA form, the CDR3 reads TGTGCCAGCAGTCCGCGGGGACAGGGCTGGAATGAGCAGTTCTTC. Residues: CASSPRGQGWNEQFF. The chain is built from TRBV27 and TRBJ2-1; 9 positions match TRBD1. The germline gives CDR1 MNHEY, CDR2 SMNVEV (reference sequence). The CDR3 contains 15 residues. Losses at the gene ends were 5 bases for V and 7 bases for J; bases not matched to a gene: 9.

The rearrangement links TRBV28 to TRBJ1-5, with 10 nucleotides matching TRBD1. Per germline, CDR1 MDHEN and CDR2 SYDVKM. V shed 4 bases, J shed 7 bases, and the junction held 16 bases outside the gene matches. The CDR3 is 18 amino acids. The CDR3, as DNA: TGTGCCAGCAGTTCCCGTGGGGCGACAGGGGGCGTTGGACAGCCCCAGCATTTT. Translating it yields CASSSRGATGGVGQPQHF.

The V gene is TRBV20-1, the J gene TRBJ1-1, with 8 bases that match TRBD1. CDR1 is DFQATT and CDR2 is SNEGSKA in the germline V gene (reference sequence). V was pared by 3 bases and J by 0 bases, with 9 bases of the junction left unmatched. CDR3 length: 16 residues. Here the CDR3 DNA reads TGCAGTGCTAGTATGGACAGGGATCTCATGAACACTGAAGCTTTCTTT. Amino acids: CSASMDRDLMNTEAFF.

V is TRBV27 and J is TRBJ2-7; TRBD1 aligns across 7 bases. Germline CDR1 reads MNHEY; CDR2 reads SMNVEV (reference sequence). The CDR3 is 14 residues long. The V segment lost 6 bases and the J segment 0 bases; nucleotides outside the gene matches: 5. As DNA, the CDR3 is TGTGCCAGCAGAATGACAGGGCTCTCCTACGAGCAGTACTTC. Its translation: CASRMTGLSYEQYF.

V and J are TRBV11-2 and TRBJ2-1; TRBD1 matches 9 bases. The CDR3 has 15 amino acids. Trimming cost V 2 bases and J 9 bases; bases outside gene matches: 8. Per germline, CDR1 SGHAT and CDR2 FQNNGV. The CDR3 DNA sequence: TGTGCCAGCAGCTTAATCGCACAGGGGGCGGGTGAGCAGTTCTTC. It specifies CASSLIAQGAGEQFF.

To note about this clone: This sample includes further DNA sequences coding for the same CDR3. This sequence joins TRBV7-9 and TRBJ1-3; 7 bases line up with TRBD1. J gave up 0 bases and V 6 bases, and 5 bases lay outside the gene matches. CDR1 is SEHNR and CDR2 is FQNEAQ in the germline V gene (reference sequence). The CDR3 is 15 amino acids. In DNA, the CDR3 is TGTGCCAGCAGTTCCGGGACAGACTCTGGAAACACCATATATTTT. Translation: CASSSGTDSGNTIYF.

This chain links TRBV11-1 with TRBJ1-1; D remains unclear. Trimming left V 4 bases short and J 4 bases short, with 10 bases between. Germline V gives CDR1 SGHAT, CDR2 FQDESV (reference sequence). The CDR3 has 13 amino acids. The CDR3 coding sequence is TGTGCCAGCAGCTCAGCCTTGAGCACTGAAGCTTTCTTT. Amino acid sequence: CASSSALSTEAFF.

The chain has TRBV28 and TRBJ1-2; D is possibly TRBD1 (6 bases). Trimming shortened V by 4 bases and J by 4 bases, and 7 bases separated the two germline ends. CDR3 length: 12 residues. Germline V lookup: CDR1 MDHEN, CDR2 SYDVKM. The CDR3 region has the DNA TGTGCCAGCAGTTACAGGGCCTATGGCTACACCTTC. The encoded protein is CASSYRAYGYTF.

At least ten counts were recorded for this clone. A read error may produce the germline difference seen at one junction end. J is TRBJ1-2 and V is TRBV19; the match to TRBD1 covers 8 bases. The V gene's germline CDR1 is LNHDA and CDR2 SQIVND (reference sequence). CDR3 size: 11 residues. The CDR3 protein is CASSPGQAHVF. In DNA form, the CDR3 reads TGTGCCAGTAGCCCGGGACAGGCCCACGTCTTC.

This sequence joins TRBV6-6 and TRBJ2-7; 8 nucleotides agree with TRBD2. There are 15 residues in the CDR3. V shed 6 bases and J 5 bases; nucleotides not matched to a gene: 12. Germline CDR1 and CDR2: MNHNY and SVGAGI (reference sequence). The CDR3 here is CASSHPRGGYNEQYF. The CDR3 DNA sequence: TGTGCCAGCAGCCACCCCCGGGGGGGCTATAACGAGCAGTACTTC.

The J gene is TRBJ1-3, the V gene TRBV6-1; 8 bases fit TRBD1. The CDR3 totals 15 residues. V trimming: 2 bases; J trimming: 4 bases; junction bases outside the gene matches: 4. CDR1 is MNHNS, CDR2 SASEGT, per germline. CDR3 coding DNA: TGTGCCAGCAGTGAAAGCAGGGGGCAAGGAAACACCATATATTTT. Its protein product is CASSESRGQGNTIYF.

The CDR3 reads CASSLRRETGRAFF. The CDR3 DNA sequence: TGTGCCAGCAGCTTAAGAAGGGAAACAGGGAGAGCTTTCTTT. V gene TRBV7-8 combines with J gene TRBJ1-1, with TRBD1 as a possible D gene (6 bases). Germline V gene sequence: CDR1 SGHVS, CDR2 FQNEAQ. Trimming cost V 2 bases and J 10 bases, with 17 bases left between them. This CDR3 has 14 amino acids.

The CDR3 here is CASSLHQGDQPQHF. CDR3 coding DNA: TGTGCCAGCAGCTTACACCAGGGCGATCAGCCCCAGCATTTT. The rearrangement uses TRBV7-9 and TRBJ1-5; D possibly corresponds to TRBD1 (5 bases). From germline, CDR1 is SEHNR and CDR2 FQNEAQ (reference sequence). This CDR3 comprises 14 residues. The V end was cut by 2 bases, the J end by 5 bases, with 10 bases between. Together with reference TRBV7-9 and TRBJ1-5, the CDR3 gives the full variable domain: DTGVSQNPRHKITKRGQNVTFRCDPISEHNRLYWYRQTLGQGPEFLTYFQNEAQLEKSRLLSDRFSAERPKGSFSTLEIQRTEQGDSAMYLCASSLHQGDQPQHFGDGTRLSIL.

The V call is TRBV7-8, the J call TRBJ1-2; D gene uncertain. Between the trimmed V and J ends, which lost 5 bases and 5 bases, there was a span of 18 bases. CDR1 SGHVS and CDR2 FQNEAQ come from the germline V gene. The CDR3 runs 15 residues. DNA of the CDR3: TGTGCCAGCAGCCCAACCCTCCCGAGCGTATATGGCTACACCTTC. Its translation: CASSPTLPSVYGYTF.

Comment on this clone: At one end the junction does not follow the germline gene, possibly because of a read error. The rearrangement uses TRBV14 and TRBJ2-7, with 7 positions matching TRBD1. CDR1 and CDR2 from the germline V gene are SGHDN and FVKESK. This CDR3 has 14 residues. DNA for the CDR3: TGTGCCAGCCGTCCCGGGACAGCCTCCTTCGAGCAGTACTTC. This gives the protein CASRPGTASFEQYF. Full variable domain (outside the CDR3, taken from reference TRBV14 and TRBJ2-7): EAGVTQFPSHSVIEKGQTVTLRCDPISGHDNLYWYRRVMGKEIKFLLHFVKESKQDESGMPNNRFLAERTGGTYSTLKVQPAELEDSGVYFCASRPGTASFEQYFGPGTRLTVT.

In this sample, this clone turned up a few times. V is TRBV4-1 and J is TRBJ2-7; D perhaps matches TRBD2 (6 bases). Trimming stripped 1 base from V and 0 bases from J, with 16 bases between. The CDR3 is 17 residues long. CDR1 is MGHRA, CDR2 YSYEKL, per germline. CDR3 bases: TGCGCCAGCAGCCAAGTCGAAACTAGCCCAAGCTCCTACGAGCAGTACGTC. It translates to CASSQVETSPSSYEQYV.